One and the same sample provided the 10 T cell receptor beta chains below, sequenced in a study of T cell responses to AZD1222 COVID-19 vaccine (dated by TCRdb to about 2021). The library was generated by the immunoSEQ multiplex PCR assay. Entries here come from immuneACCESS through TCRdb and include only in-frame sequences with V and J called. Some clones fail to appear in such tables; in the studies checked, an unresolved V gene covers under half of the shortfall, and the cause of the remainder is unknown. The sample table lists 130,000 to 150,000 clones, roughly 92% of them with a count of one. The ten largest clones take up approximately 1.5% of the sample. Read against the paper, the sample's time point label means: baseline before first vaccination. The sample consisted of peripheral blood, taken on day 0 of AZD1222 vaccination. These receptors originate from an adult in good health.

The chain employs TRBV21-1 and TRBJ1-1; TRBD1 is taken as the D call from the table, unchecked against the DNA. TRBV21-1 is a listed pseudogene. The CDR3 runs 13 residues. The CDR3 reads CASSKWATWEAFF. The CDR3 nucleotides are TGTGCCAGCAGCAAATGGGCAACCTGGGAAGCTTTCTTT.

The chain employs TRBV7-3 and TRBJ2-5, with TRBD1 identical over 8 bases. Per germline, CDR1 SGHTA and CDR2 FQGTGA. Trimming took 5 bases from V and 5 from J; bases not matched to a gene: 7. CDR3 length: 14 amino acids. CDR3: CASSPQGAGETQYF. The CDR3 nucleotides read TGTGCCAGCAGCCCTCAGGGGGCAGGGGAGACCCAGTACTTC. Looking up the rest from reference TRBV7-3 and TRBJ2-5 gives the full variable domain: GAGVSQTPSNKVTEKGKYVELRCDPISGHTALYWYRQSLGQGPEFLIYFQGTGAADDSGLPNDRFFAVRPEGSVSTLKIQRTERGDSAVYLCASSPQGAGETQYFGPGTRLLVL.

The V and J genes are TRBV4-1 and TRBJ1-1; D call uncertain. The CDR3 is made up of 14 amino acids. Germline assignment: CDR1 MGHRA and CDR2 YSYEKL. Trimming removed 1 base from V and 11 bases from J, with 17 bases in between. The DNA of the CDR3 is TGCGCCAGCAGCCAAGGTCGAAGTCTCACGGAGGCTTTCTTT. It specifies CASSQGRSLTEAFF.

The chain recombines TRBV7-9 with TRBJ2-1; 7 bases are shared with TRBD2. Germline CDR1 reads SEHNR; CDR2 reads FQNEAQ (reference sequence). V shed 6 bases, J shed 3 bases, and the junction held 2 bases outside the gene matches. This CDR3 spans 13 amino acids. CDR3 loop: CASRRGGYNEQFF. CDR3 in DNA: TGTGCCAGCAGGCGCGGGGGCTACAATGAGCAGTTCTTC. Together with reference TRBV7-9 and TRBJ2-1, the CDR3 gives the full variable domain: DTGVSQNPRHKITKRGQNVTFRCDPISEHNRLYWYRQTLGQGPEFLTYFQNEAQLEKSRLLSDRFSAERPKGSFSTLEIQRTEQGDSAMYLCASRRGGYNEQFFGPGTRLTVL.

The chain uses TRBV5-1 and TRBJ2-7; weak D call: TRBD1 (5 bases). From germline, CDR1 is SGHRS and CDR2 YFSETQ. V was clipped by 4 bases and J by 2 bases, with 13 bases between them. The CDR3 spans 14 residues. The CDR3, as DNA: TGCGCCAGCAGCCCCAGGACACTCGCCTACGAGCAGTACTTC. This sequence encodes CASSPRTLAYEQYF.

Here the CDR3 reads CASSYTEGQAYGYTF. CDR3 sequence (DNA): TGTGCCAGCAGTTACACCGAAGGACAGGCGTATGGCTACACCTTC. The chain employs TRBV28 and TRBJ1-2; 7 nucleotides line up with TRBD1. The CDR3 is 15 amino acids. V lost 4 bases and J lost 5; bases outside the gene matches: 10. The germline CDR1 and CDR2 sequences are MDHEN and SYDVKM.

The chain couples TRBV29-1 to TRBJ1-2, with D hard to call. The CDR3 sequence is 13 residues long. V gave up 1 base and J gave up 8 bases, with 14 bases separating them. Per the germline V gene, CDR1 is SQVTM and CDR2 is ANQGSEA. CDR3 sequence: CSVEGTRVGGYTF. CDR3 sequence (DNA): TGCAGCGTTGAAGGGACCAGAGTCGGCGGCTACACCTTC.

The rearrangement uses TRBV30 and TRBJ1-5; D might be TRBD1 (6 bases). The CDR3 sequence is 15 residues long. V gave up 5 bases and J gave up 4 bases, with 18 bases separating them. Per the germline V gene, CDR1 is GTSNPN and CDR2 is SVGIG (reference sequence). The CDR3 nucleotides are TGTGCCTGGTCCCAGCCCGGGACAAGTAATCAGCCCCAGCATTTT. As protein: CAWSQPGTSNQPQHF.

V and J are TRBV3-1 (or the pseudogene TRBV3-2) and TRBJ1-1; D gene unclear. Germline V gives CDR1 LGHDT, CDR2 YNNKEL (reference sequence). V was pared by 2 bases and J by 5 bases, with 6 bases between. There are 12 residues in the CDR3. The CDR3 spells CASSQRGTEAFF. The DNA of the CDR3 is TGTGCCAGCAGCCAACGGGGAACTGAAGCTTTCTTT.

The V call is TRBV18, the J call TRBJ1-2; D is perhaps TRBD1 (5 bases). Germline-derived CDR1 and CDR2 are KGHSH and LQKENI. There are 14 residues in the CDR3. V lost 4 bases to trimming and J lost 6 bases, with 15 bases between them. The CDR3: CASSQLQVPHGYTF. CDR3 DNA sequence: TGTGCCAGCTCACAATTACAGGTTCCCCATGGCTACACCTTC.